This record concerns one T cell receptor (beta chain) sequence. Per the original data handling: In papillary thyroid cancer, a distant-metastasis classifier was built using CDR3 differences across clinicopathological groups. With MiXCR, TCRdb called clones anew from the PCR reads. The V and J calls and clone size come from TCRdb's table, not from the authors' own analysis. The sample holds about 15,000 clones; roughly a third are singletons and the top ten take about 7%. Thyroid surgery was performed in patients who had received no treatment beforehand. The junction had 4 bases not matched to a gene; V was cut back by 0 bases and J by 0 bases. From germline, CDR1 is SGHRS and CDR2 YFSETQ. The length of the CDR3 is 16 residues. This sample was taken from a study of metastatic and nonmetastatic thyroid tumors. At the level of the study: The comparison covered peripheral blood and tumor or nodule tissue in malignant and benign thyroid patients.

The clonotype was recovered from a female donor with papillary thyroid cancer or a benign thyroid nodule (not recorded which). Some clones in this sample may be carry-over from other donors' samples. Sequences were obtained from tumor tissue. The V call is TRBV5-1, the J call TRBJ2-7; 9 nucleotides agree with TRBD2. The CDR3 is CASSLEGLALSYEQYF. In DNA form, the CDR3 reads TGCGCCAGCAGCTTGGAGGGACTAGCCCTCTCCTACGAGCAGTACTTC.